This TCR beta chain was profiled in a study of blood T cell repertoires in COVID-19. Study-wide background: The study drew acute and convalescent COVID-19 samples from the United States, Italy and Spain.

Germline loops: CDR1 SGHAT, CDR2 FQNNGV. The CDR3 covers 14 residues. Deletions cut 1 base from V and 0 bases from J, with 6 bases between. In the source study's methods: Counts of nucleated cells, estimated from reference gene primer amplification, were obtained. The repertoire was sequenced with immunoSEQ multiplex PCR; TCRdb's copy has only in-frame clones and lacks some. That table supplies the V and J calls and clone size; D and trimming were determined from the DNA. The sample carries 250,000 to 350,000 clones, around 86% recorded once. This clone was counted a single time. Sequencing was performed on peripheral blood. This clonotype was obtained from a woman aged 25-40 years with active or convalescent COVID-19. V and J are TRBV11-2 and TRBJ1-2; D not resolved. Written as DNA, the CDR3 is TGTGCCAGCAGCTTAGGCGTAGCTAACTATGGCTACACCTTC. Translating gives CASSLGVANYGYTF.